The following is a T cell receptor beta chain sequence with its context. This sample is drawn from a study of CD8 T cells in Susac syndrome. The CDR3 covers 14 residues. Germline values: CDR1 GTSNPN, CDR2 SVGIG (reference sequence). V lost 5 bases and J lost 0, with 14 bases in between. RNA was extracted with the RNeasy kit, and a quantity of 0.5 to 1 ug was reverse transcribed using random hexamers. Coverage of TCR beta CDR3 amplification by immunoSEQ multiplex PCR extended to 54 Vbeta and 13 Jbeta. TCRdb reprocessed the immunoSEQ multiplex PCR reads via MiXCR and lists one record per CDR3 protein. The sample has about 300,000 distinct CDR3 sequences, roughly 85% seen once.

The receptor comes from a human donor with multiple sclerosis. The sequencing sample was made of CD8+ T cells from PBMCs. The chain links TRBV30 to TRBJ2-7, with a possible D match to TRBD1 (6 bases). In nucleotides, the CDR3 is TGTGCCTGGGGTTTCACAGGGAGCTCCTACGAGCAGTACTTC. Protein product: CAWGFTGSSYEQYF.